This TCR beta chain was retrieved from a study of blood T cell repertoires in COVID-19. For the study at large: Samples taken during acute and convalescent COVID-19 were collected in the United States, Italy and Spain.

Authors' analysis steps: Estimation of nucleated cell counts was performed using reference gene primer amplification. Assay used: immunoSEQ multiplex PCR; TCRdb lists only in-frame clones, some missing. For V, J and clone size, that table is used; D and trimming come from the DNA. The sample records approximately 230,000 clones, about 79% being singletons. This TCR was sampled from a man of 80 years or more with acute or convalescent COVID-19. The sample was peripheral blood.

This CDR3 is CASNRESGNTIYF. CDR3 sequence (DNA): TGTGCCAGCAACCGGGAATCTGGAAACACCATATATTTT. The chain links TRBV9 to TRBJ1-3; D unclear. The CDR3 is 13 residues long. Trimming shortened V by 6 bases and J by 1 base, and 8 bases separated the two germline ends. Germline CDR1 and CDR2: SGDLS and YYNGEE.